This T cell receptor delta chain was captured by sequencing in a study of human gamma delta and Vdelta1 T cells. The study, taken as a whole, reports: Delta One T cells were reportedly polyclonal and broadly cytotoxic against acute myeloid leukemia.

TCRdb re-called the PCR reads via CATT. The profile covers roughly 13,000 delta-chain clones, with 40% to 60% appearing a single time and about 1.6% taken by the ten largest. CDR1 and CDR2 from the germline V gene are TSWWSYY and QGS. This CDR3 has 14 amino acids. V lost 4 bases and J 2 bases, leaving 11 bases between the germline ends. This clone came up a few times. Its antigen is not identified. The V gene is TRDV1, the J gene TRDJ1; D not resolved. The receptor's source is a human donor in good health. Sequenced: Vdelta1 gamma-delta T cells from blood grown in culture (DOT cells). DNA for the CDR3: TGTGCTCTTGGGGGTACTCGAAGAACCGATAAACTCATCTTT. It specifies CALGGTRRTDKLIF.